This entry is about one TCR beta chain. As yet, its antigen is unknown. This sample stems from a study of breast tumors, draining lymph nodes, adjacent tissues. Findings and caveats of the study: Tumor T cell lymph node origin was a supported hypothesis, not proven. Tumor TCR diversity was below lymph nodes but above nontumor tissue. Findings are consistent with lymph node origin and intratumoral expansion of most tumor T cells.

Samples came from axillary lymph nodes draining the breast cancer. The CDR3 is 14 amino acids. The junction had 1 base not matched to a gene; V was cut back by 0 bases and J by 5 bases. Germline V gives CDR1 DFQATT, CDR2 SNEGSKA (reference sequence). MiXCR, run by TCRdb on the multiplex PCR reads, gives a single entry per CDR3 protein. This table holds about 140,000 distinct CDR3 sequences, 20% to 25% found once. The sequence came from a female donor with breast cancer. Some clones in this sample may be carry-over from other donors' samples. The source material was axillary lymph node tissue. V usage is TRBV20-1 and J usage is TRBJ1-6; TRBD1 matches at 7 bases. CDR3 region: CSAREQGNNSPLHF. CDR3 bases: TGCAGTGCTAGAGAACAGGGGAATAATTCACCCCTCCACTTT.